Listed here are 30 T cell receptor beta chains from one sample, sequenced in a study of blood T cell repertoires in COVID-19. The repertoire was sequenced with immunoSEQ multiplex PCR; TCRdb's copy has only in-frame clones and lacks some. The table lists some 270,000 clones, around nine tenths of them singletons, with roughly 8% in the top ten. The sample taken for sequencing was peripheral blood. Receptors were obtained from a man between 35 and 55 years old with active or convalescent COVID-19.

The chain is built from TRBV30 and TRBJ2-3, with 8 bases aligning to TRBD2. The CDR3 runs to 15 residues. Germline CDR1 and CDR2: GTSNPN and SVGIG (reference sequence). Trimming removed 3 bases from V and 4 bases from J; junction bases left unmatched: 9. The CDR3 DNA reads as TGTGCCTGGAGCCCTGGGGCGGGGGGCGCAGATACGCAGTATTTT. This translates into CAWSPGAGGADTQYF.

V and J are TRBV7-9 and TRBJ1-1; 7 nucleotides align to TRBD1. The CDR3 totals 13 residues. Trimming removed 5 bases from V and 6 bases from J; junction bases left unmatched: 6. CDR1 and CDR2 from the germline V gene are SEHNR and FQNEAQ (reference sequence). The CDR3 bases are TGTGCCAGCAGCACGACAGGGTTCGCTGAAGCTTTCTTT. This translates into CASSTTGFAEAFF.

The chain links TRBV12-5 to TRBJ1-2; maybe TRBD1 (6 bases). Per the germline V gene, CDR1 is LGHNT and CDR2 is FRNRAP. The CDR3 contains 14 residues. Trimming stripped 6 bases from V and 5 bases from J, with 16 bases between. The CDR3 loop reads CASGQSGARYGYTF. For the CDR3, the DNA is TGTGCTAGTGGCCAATCAGGGGCTAGATATGGCTACACCTTC.

The chain carries TRBV15 and TRBJ2-2; D is unclear. The CDR3 spans 21 residues. Germline V gives CDR1 LNHNV, CDR2 YYDKDF (reference sequence). Trimming pared 1 base from V and 4 bases from J, leaving 28 bases between. CDR3 in DNA: TGTGCCACCAGCAGAGTAAATTGTTACATCCCGACCCCCCACAGCACCGGGGAGCTGTTTTTT. Its translation is CATSRVNCYIPTPHSTGELFF.

The J gene is TRBJ2-3, the V gene TRBV5-1; 8 nucleotides agree with TRBD2. The CDR3 is 15 residues long. J gave up 1 base and V 4 bases, and 5 bases lay outside the gene matches. Germline V CDR1 and CDR2: SGHRS, YFSETQ. This chain's CDR3 is CASSPGGGGTDTQYF. The CDR3 nucleotides read TGCGCCAGCAGCCCGGGAGGGGGGGGCACAGATACGCAGTATTTT.

V is TRBV11-3 and J is TRBJ1-1; weak D call: TRBD1 (6 bases). The CDR3 has 12 amino acids. V was pared by 5 bases and J by 5 bases, with 9 bases between. Per the germline V gene, CDR1 is SGHNT and CDR2 is YENEEA. CDR3 amino acids: CASSGTITEAFF. The DNA of the CDR3 is TGTGCCAGCAGCGGGACAATAACTGAAGCTTTCTTT.

The genes are TRBV4-2 and TRBJ2-1, with TRBD2 matching over 12 bases. From germline, CDR1 is LGHNA and CDR2 YNFKEQ. The length of the CDR3 is 17 residues. J lost 8 bases, V lost 0 bases, and 8 bases had no gene match. As DNA, the CDR3 is TGTGCCAGCAGCCAAGACTTGACTAGCGGGAGTGGGGATGAGCAGTTCTTC. This gives the protein CASSQDLTSGSGDEQFF.

CDR3 region: CASVTPRDRGVGYTF. CDR3 DNA: TGTGCCAGCGTGACCCCCCGGGACAGGGGTGTTGGCTACACCTTC. The rearrangement uses TRBV6-6 and TRBJ1-2; 10 positions match TRBD1. Per the germline V gene, CDR1 is MNHNY and CDR2 is SVGAGI (reference sequence). The CDR3 is 15 amino acids. V was pared by 8 bases and J by 7 bases, with 13 bases of the junction left unmatched.

The chain combines TRBV19 with TRBJ2-3; 15 bases map to TRBD2. The CDR3 is 20 residues long. The germline gives CDR1 LNHDA, CDR2 SQIVND (reference sequence). Trimming took 8 bases from V and 2 from J; bases not matched to a gene: 17. The CDR3 sequence is CASYPGLAGGNPPYTDTQYF. CDR3 bases: TGTGCCAGTTATCCGGGACTAGCGGGAGGAAATCCGCCCTACACAGATACGCAGTATTTT. Combining the CDR3 with reference TRBV19 and TRBJ2-3 gives the whole variable domain DGGITQSPKYLFRKEGQNVTLSCEQNLNHDAMYWYRQDPGQGLRLIYYSQIVNDFQKGDIAEGYSVSREKKESFPLTVTSAQKNPTAFYLCASYPGLAGGNPPYTDTQYFGPGTRLTVL.

The chain couples TRBV27 to TRBJ2-2; 15 bases agree with TRBD2. Germline trimming cut 4 bases from V and 8 bases from J; bases unmatched to any gene: 2. This CDR3 comprises 15 residues. The V gene's germline CDR1 is MNHEY and CDR2 SMNVEV (reference sequence). CDR3 amino acids: CASSWGLAGGGELFF. The CDR3 bases are TGTGCCAGCAGTTGGGGACTAGCGGGAGGAGGGGAGCTGTTTTTT.

This clone was detected only once. The genes are TRBV25-1 and TRBJ1-4, with 9 bases that match TRBD1. V lost 2 bases, J lost 8 bases, and 12 bases stayed unmatched. Germline V CDR1 and CDR2: MGHDK, SYGVNS. The CDR3 covers 17 residues. The CDR3 sequence is CASSEPAPGQGQEKLFF. CDR3 in DNA: TGTGCCAGCAGTGAACCCGCCCCGGGACAGGGTCAGGAAAAACTGTTTTTT. The full variable domain, with the rest looked up from reference TRBV25-1 and TRBJ1-4, is EADIYQTPRYLVIGTGKKITLECSQTMGHDKMYWYQQDPGMELHLIHYSYGVNSTEKGDLSSESTVSRIRTEHFPLTLESARPSHTSQYLCASSEPAPGQGQEKLFFGSGTQLSVL.

The chain is built from TRBV5-1 and TRBJ2-1, with D perhaps matching TRBD1 (6 bases). Looked up from germline, CDR1 is SGHRS and CDR2 is YFSETQ. The CDR3 sequence is 17 residues long. V lost 4 bases and J 5 bases, leaving 22 bases between the germline ends. CDR3 sequence reads: CASSEAEHRVGDNEQFF. The CDR3 DNA is TGCGCCAGCAGCGAGGCCGAGCACAGGGTTGGGGACAATGAGCAGTTCTTC.

This sequence joins TRBV24-1 and TRBJ1-2; D unclear. From germline, CDR1 is KGHDR and CDR2 SFDVKD. The ends were cut back, 3 bases at V and 4 bases at J, with 8 bases in the middle. CDR3 length: 13 amino acids. The CDR3 here is CATSDKQSYGYTF. The CDR3 bases are TGTGCCACCAGTGATAAACAGAGCTATGGCTACACCTTC.

This chain joins TRBV5-1 and TRBJ2-1; 8 bases align to TRBD2. The CDR3 loop spans 15 amino acids. In germline, CDR1 is SGHRS, CDR2 YFSETQ. The ends lost 1 base at V and 2 bases at J; junction bases unmatched: 2. The CDR3 nucleotides read TGCGCCAGCAGCTTGACTAGCGGCACCTACAATGAGCAGTTCTTC. Residues: CASSLTSGTYNEQFF.

This rearrangement joins TRBV7-9 to TRBJ2-7; D uncertain. The CDR3 totals 13 residues. V was pared by 1 base and J by 5 bases, with 9 bases between. Germline V gene data show CDR1 as SEHNR and CDR2 as FQNEAQ (reference sequence). The CDR3 here is CASSLVNTNEQYF. As DNA, the CDR3 is TGTGCCAGCAGCTTAGTCAACACTAACGAGCAGTACTTC.

The chain uses TRBV28 and TRBJ1-4; D is possibly TRBD1 (5 bases). Germline loops: CDR1 MDHEN, CDR2 SYDVKM. V was cut by 3 bases and J by 3 bases, with 8 bases left in between. The CDR3 runs to 14 residues. The CDR3 region has the DNA TGTGCCAGCAGTTTTGCAGGGCCTAATGAAAAACTGTTTTTT. Its protein is CASSFAGPNEKLFF.

This CDR3 is CASSPSTRETQYF. In DNA, the CDR3 is TGTGCCAGCAGTCCCTCTACGAGGGAGACCCAGTACTTC. The chain has TRBV7-3 and TRBJ2-5, with D unresolved. Germline CDR1 is SGHTA and CDR2 is FQGTGA. The CDR3 spans 13 residues. The V gene lost 6 bases and the J gene lost 5 bases, with 13 bases spanning the gap.

The CDR3 spells CASSDRGGQPQHF. CDR3 in DNA: TGTGCCAGTAGTGACCGGGGGGGGCAGCCCCAGCATTTT. The chain joins TRBV19 to TRBJ1-5; TRBD1 might be the D (5 bases). The germline CDR1 and CDR2 sequences are LNHDA and SQIVND (reference sequence). The CDR3 length is 13 residues. V was shortened by 5 bases and J by 7 bases, with 12 bases between the two germline ends.

The chain recombines TRBV3-1 (or the pseudogene TRBV3-2) with TRBJ2-1; 8 bases fit TRBD1. Trimming took 1 base from V and 7 from J; bases not matched to a gene: 9. The CDR3 runs 16 residues. Germline V gene data show CDR1 as LGHDT and CDR2 as YNNKEL (reference sequence). CDR3 sequence reads: CASSQVPGQGANEQFF. The CDR3 DNA reads TGTGCCAGCAGCCAAGTCCCTGGACAGGGTGCAAATGAGCAGTTCTTC.

The chain uses TRBV10-1 and TRBJ2-2; 8 positions agree with TRBD1. From germline, CDR1 is WNHNN and CDR2 SYGVQD (reference sequence). J gave up 8 bases and V 0 bases, and 5 bases lay outside the gene matches. The CDR3 runs 15 residues. The chain's CDR3 is CASSESSGGAGELFF. DNA of the CDR3: TGCGCCAGCAGTGAGTCATCAGGGGGCGCTGGGGAGCTGTTTTTT.

V and J are TRBV5-1 and TRBJ1-1; D possibly corresponds to TRBD1 (5 bases). The CDR3 has 13 amino acids. Looked up from germline, CDR1 is SGHRS and CDR2 is YFSETQ. Deletions cut 4 bases from V and 0 bases from J, with 7 bases between. Here the CDR3 reads CASSQGVNTEAFF. The CDR3 DNA follows: TGCGCCAGCAGCCAAGGGGTGAACACTGAAGCTTTCTTT.

The CDR3 nucleotides read TGCGCCAGCAGCTTAGGTGATCAGGGGGTAGAGACCCAGTACTTC. This gives the protein CASSLGDQGVETQYF. The chain couples TRBV5-1 to TRBJ2-5; 7 bases map to TRBD1. V lost 2 bases to trimming and J lost 4 bases; unmatched junction nucleotides: 8. The CDR3 covers 15 residues. Looked up from germline, CDR1 is SGHRS and CDR2 is YFSETQ.

V and J are TRBV7-2 and TRBJ2-1; 7 bases agree with TRBD2. Per the germline V gene, CDR1 is SGHTA and CDR2 is FQGNSA. V dropped 8 bases and J dropped 2; count of bases not matched to a gene: 6. The CDR3 has 14 residues. DNA of the CDR3: TGTGCCAGCCATATGGGGGGGACCTACAATGAGCAGTTCTTC. It translates to CASHMGGTYNEQFF.

This rearrangement joins TRBV4-1 to TRBJ2-1; 13 bases agree with TRBD2. Germline V gene sequence: CDR1 MGHRA, CDR2 YSYEKL. The V and J ends lost 0 bases and 6 bases, in that order; junction bases with no gene match: 5. The CDR3 runs 17 residues. This chain's CDR3 is CASSQELAGGPINEQFF. The CDR3 DNA is TGCGCCAGCAGCCAAGAACTAGCGGGAGGGCCAATCAATGAGCAGTTCTTC.

Remarks on this clone: Other DNA sequences of this sample code for an identical CDR3. The chain employs TRBV27 and TRBJ1-2; 7 nucleotides match TRBD1. There are 13 residues in the CDR3. After removal of 3 bases from V and 4 bases from J, the junction contained 2 bases not matched to a gene. In germline, CDR1 is MNHEY, CDR2 SMNVEV (reference sequence). The DNA for the CDR3 is TGTGCCAGCAGTTTTCCAGGGGGCTATGGCTACACCTTC. It yields the protein CASSFPGGYGYTF.

The chain has TRBV4-2 and TRBJ1-2; D unresolved. This CDR3 has 13 amino acids. V shed 3 bases and J shed 6 bases, with 11 bases lying between them. Germline values: CDR1 LGHNA, CDR2 YNFKEQ. CDR3: CASSHWQNDGYTF. CDR3 nucleotides: TGTGCCAGCAGCCATTGGCAGAATGATGGCTACACCTTC.

The rearrangement uses TRBV19 and TRBJ1-5, with a possible D match to TRBD1 (6 bases). Germline lookup yields CDR1 LNHDA and CDR2 SQIVND (reference sequence). Between the trimmed V and J ends, which lost 1 base and 3 bases, there was a span of 19 bases. This CDR3 has 18 amino acids. The CDR3 DNA reads as TGTGCCAGTAGTATAGTCGCCGACAGGATTAGGGTCAATCAGCCCCAGCATTTT. Translated, it gives CASSIVADRIRVNQPQHF.

The J gene is TRBJ2-7, the V gene TRBV30; TRBD2 agrees at 10 bases. Germline CDR1 reads GTSNPN; CDR2 reads SVGIG (reference sequence). This CDR3 is built from 15 residues. The J segment lost 3 bases and the V segment lost 0 bases, leaving 5 bases of the junction unmatched. In DNA form, the CDR3 reads TGTGCCTGGAGTGTAAGGACTAGCGGTGTCTACGAGCAGTACTTC. Its translation is CAWSVRTSGVYEQYF.

The rearrangement uses TRBV7-6 and TRBJ2-7; TRBD2 agrees at 10 bases. This CDR3 region has 16 residues. The V and J ends lost 5 bases and 2 bases, in that order; junction bases with no gene match: 9. Germline loops: CDR1 SGHVS, CDR2 FNYEAQ. The CDR3 DNA reads TGTGCCAGCAGCCCCAGGCATAGCGGGGGGCCCTACGAGCAGTACTTC. Translated, it gives CASSPRHSGGPYEQYF.

The chain joins TRBV5-1 to TRBJ2-1; D is undetermined. The CDR3 length is 13 residues. Between the trimmed V and J ends, which lost 1 base and 5 bases, there was a span of 7 bases. Germline V gene sequence: CDR1 SGHRS, CDR2 YFSETQ. Here the CDR3 reads CASSLSTNNEQFF. As DNA, the CDR3 is TGCGCCAGCAGCTTGTCAACTAACAATGAGCAGTTCTTC.